A selection of T cell receptor beta chains follows, all from one sample in a study of blood T cell repertoires in COVID-19. Libraries were prepared by immunoSEQ multiplex PCR; TCRdb keeps only in-frame clonotypes and omits some of them. The sample carries about 170,000 clones, around 80% recorded once. Sequenced material: peripheral blood. Receptors originate from a woman aged 70-85 years who had recovered from COVID-19. Each CDR3 is given with its conserved first and last residue. A D gene is named only where the DNA matches it firmly. Size is omitted from some rows. Given values are once, few, many or a class for expanded clones.

j_call: TRBJ1-1; d_call: TRBD1; v_call: TRBV18; clone_size: once; cdr3_nt: TGTGCCAGCTCACCCGAAACAGGGGCGCTGGGCACTGAAGCTTTCTTT; cdr3_aa: CASSPETGALGTEAFF
j_call: TRBJ1-2; d_call: TRBD1; v_call: TRBV5-6; clone_size: -; cdr3_nt: TGTGCCAGCAGCTTGGGACAGGGAGCCTATGGCTACACCTTC; cdr3_aa: CASSLGQGAYGYTF
j_call: TRBJ2-1; d_call: TRBD2; v_call: TRBV5-1; clone_size: -; cdr3_nt: TGCGCCAGCAGCCGGATTAGCGGGTCTTACAATGAGCAGTTCTTC; cdr3_aa: CASSRISGSYNEQFF
j_call: TRBJ1-2; d_call: TRBD1; v_call: TRBV19; clone_size: -; cdr3_nt: TGTGCCAGTAGTCCGCAGGGGGGATACTATGGCTACACCTTC; cdr3_aa: CASSPQGGYYGYTF
j_call: TRBJ2-5; d_call: TRBD1; v_call: TRBV5-1; clone_size: once; cdr3_nt: TGCGCCAGCAGCTTGGCGGGACAGGTCCAAGAGACCCAGTACTTC; cdr3_aa: CASSLAGQVQETQYF
j_call: TRBJ2-2; d_call: TRBD2; v_call: TRBV4-3; clone_size: -; cdr3_nt: TGCGCCAGCAGCCAGGGGGTAGGGAGGGCCGGCGGGGAGCTGTTTTTT; cdr3_aa: CASSQGVGRAGGELFF
j_call: TRBJ2-1; d_call: -; v_call: TRBV6-5; clone_size: -; cdr3_nt: TGTGCCAGCAGCCGCCTGGCGTGGGCTTACAATGAGCAGTTCTTC; cdr3_aa: CASSRLAWAYNEQFF
j_call: TRBJ2-1; d_call: -; v_call: TRBV2; clone_size: -; cdr3_nt: TGTGCCAGCAGTGGGTGGGGCAGTTACAATGAGCAGTTCTTC; cdr3_aa: CASSGWGSYNEQFF
j_call: TRBJ2-3; d_call: -; v_call: TRBV11-3; clone_size: few; cdr3_nt: TGTGCCAGCAGCCCCGGGACTCCAAACACAGATACGCAGTATTTT; cdr3_aa: CASSPGTPNTDTQYF
j_call: TRBJ1-1; d_call: -; v_call: TRBV7-2; clone_size: -; cdr3_nt: TGTGCCAGCAGCTTAGGATGGGGCAGGGGCCACACTGAAGCTTTCTTT; cdr3_aa: CASSLGWGRGHTEAFF
j_call: TRBJ1-4; d_call: -; v_call: TRBV28; clone_size: -; cdr3_nt: TGTGCCAGCAGCCTAATCGGGTTCCAGGAAAAACTGTTTTTT; cdr3_aa: CASSLIGFQEKLFF
j_call: TRBJ2-2; d_call: TRBD1; v_call: TRBV24-1; clone_size: -; cdr3_nt: TGTGCCACGAGGCCGGGGACAGGGGGCTCCGGGGAGCTGTTTTTT; cdr3_aa: CATRPGTGGSGELFF
j_call: TRBJ1-2; d_call: -; v_call: TRBV18; clone_size: -; cdr3_nt: TGTGCCAGCTCACCAACCGGGGGGGTCTATGGCTACACCTTC; cdr3_aa: CASSPTGGVYGYTF
j_call: TRBJ2-5; d_call: TRBD2; v_call: TRBV5-3; clone_size: -; cdr3_nt: TGTGCCAGAGCACCCAGCGGGAGTGGAGAGACCCAGTACTTC; cdr3_aa: CARAPSGSGETQYF
j_call: TRBJ2-7; d_call: TRBD2; v_call: TRBV28; clone_size: -; cdr3_nt: TGTGCCAGCAGGAGACTAGCCCTCGGCGAGCAGTACTTC; cdr3_aa: CASRRLALGEQYF
j_call: TRBJ2-6; d_call: -; v_call: TRBV19; clone_size: -; cdr3_nt: TGTGCCAGTAGTATTTGGGAGTATAGTGGGGCCAACGTCCTGACTTTC; cdr3_aa: CASSIWEYSGANVLTF
j_call: TRBJ1-2; d_call: -; v_call: TRBV4-2; clone_size: -; cdr3_nt: TGTGCCAGCAGCCAACATCAGGGGACCTCAACTAACTATGGCTACACCTTC; cdr3_aa: CASSQHQGTSTNYGYTF
j_call: TRBJ2-2; d_call: -; v_call: TRBV30; clone_size: -; cdr3_nt: TGTGCCTGCCAGGGGCAGGCGAACACCGGGGAGCTGTTTTTT; cdr3_aa: CACQGQANTGELFF
j_call: TRBJ1-2; d_call: -; v_call: TRBV14; clone_size: -; cdr3_nt: TGTGCCAGCAGCCTTCACACCAGGGGCGCGGGCTATGGCTACACCTTC; cdr3_aa: CASSLHTRGAGYGYTF
j_call: TRBJ2-1; d_call: -; v_call: TRBV29-1; clone_size: -; cdr3_nt: TGCAGCGTCCCGGGACTCGCCTACAATGAGCAGTTCTTC; cdr3_aa: CSVPGLAYNEQFF
j_call: TRBJ2-7; d_call: -; v_call: TRBV10-1; clone_size: few; cdr3_nt: TGCGCCAGCAGCCCTTGGGTGGGGGGCGAGCAGTACTTC; cdr3_aa: CASSPWVGGEQYF
j_call: TRBJ2-1; d_call: TRBD2; v_call: TRBV5-1; clone_size: -; cdr3_nt: TGCGCCAGCACCGACCAGGATAGCCGGGGGGGTGAGCAGTTCTTC; cdr3_aa: CASTDQDSRGGEQFF
j_call: TRBJ1-2; d_call: TRBD1; v_call: TRBV3-1/TRBV3-2; clone_size: -; cdr3_nt: TGTGCCAGCAGGCCCAGAGGACAGGGGGCGCGAGGCTACACCTTC; cdr3_aa: CASRPRGQGARGYTF
j_call: TRBJ1-2; d_call: -; v_call: TRBV20-1; clone_size: -; cdr3_nt: TGCAGTCTAGACGCGGCGGATGGCTACACCTTC; cdr3_aa: CSLDAADGYTF
j_call: TRBJ2-7; d_call: TRBD1; v_call: TRBV29-1; clone_size: -; cdr3_nt: TGCAGCGTTGACGCGCAACAGGGGCGATTTTACGAGCAGTACTTC; cdr3_aa: CSVDAQQGRFYEQYF
j_call: TRBJ2-1; d_call: -; v_call: TRBV10-1; clone_size: -; cdr3_nt: TGCGCCAGCAGCCCTGGCGGGGCCTCCTACAATGAGCAGTTCTTC; cdr3_aa: CASSPGGASYNEQFF
j_call: TRBJ2-1; d_call: TRBD2; v_call: TRBV7-9; clone_size: -; cdr3_nt: TGTGCCAGCAGCCTTTGGTCCGGGAGGGCGCTCAATGAGCAGTTCTTC; cdr3_aa: CASSLWSGRALNEQFF
j_call: TRBJ2-2; d_call: -; v_call: TRBV9; clone_size: -; cdr3_nt: TGTGCCAGCAGCGCCCACGTGGAAGCGTGGAACACCGGGGAGCTGTTTTTT; cdr3_aa: CASSAHVEAWNTGELFF
j_call: TRBJ2-5; d_call: TRBD2; v_call: TRBV19; clone_size: -; cdr3_nt: TGTGCCAGTAGTATTTGGACTAGCGGCCCGCCGGGGACCCAGTACTTC; cdr3_aa: CASSIWTSGPPGTQYF
j_call: TRBJ2-1; d_call: TRBD2; v_call: TRBV4-3; clone_size: few; cdr3_nt: TGCGCCAGCAGCCAAGCCGGGCCTAGCGGGAGGGTGATTGGGAATGAGCAGTTCTTC; cdr3_aa: CASSQAGPSGRVIGNEQFF
j_call: TRBJ2-7; d_call: TRBD1; v_call: TRBV5-1; clone_size: -; cdr3_nt: TGCGCCAGCAGCGCGGACAGGGTGCAGTACTTC; cdr3_aa: CASSADRVQYF
j_call: TRBJ2-2; d_call: -; v_call: TRBV27; clone_size: -; cdr3_nt: TGTGCCAGCAGTTTATTGGCGGTATCGGACACCGGGGAGCTGTTTTTT; cdr3_aa: CASSLLAVSDTGELFF
j_call: TRBJ1-1; d_call: TRBD1; v_call: TRBV7-3; clone_size: -; cdr3_nt: TGTGCCAGCAGCTTAGGCGGGACAGGGTCCACTGAAGCTTTCTTT; cdr3_aa: CASSLGGTGSTEAFF
j_call: TRBJ1-4; d_call: TRBD1; v_call: TRBV28; clone_size: -; cdr3_nt: TGTGCCAGCAGTCCGTGGGACAGGGCGAGGGTAAAACTGTTTTTT; cdr3_aa: CASSPWDRARVKLFF
j_call: TRBJ2-1; d_call: TRBD1; v_call: TRBV5-1; clone_size: -; cdr3_nt: TGCGCCAGCAGCTTTACAGGGGGCGCCTACAATGAGCAGTTCTTC; cdr3_aa: CASSFTGGAYNEQFF
j_call: TRBJ2-7; d_call: TRBD2; v_call: TRBV10-3; clone_size: -; cdr3_nt: TGTGCCATCAGTGGGACCCCTAGCGGGCCCTCCTACGAGCAGTACTTC; cdr3_aa: CAISGTPSGPSYEQYF
j_call: TRBJ1-6; d_call: -; v_call: TRBV10-1; clone_size: few; cdr3_nt: TGCGCCAGCAGTGAGTCGTGGGGACACCTCAGCTCCTATAATTCACCCCTCCACTTT; cdr3_aa: CASSESWGHLSSYNSPLHF
j_call: TRBJ1-2; d_call: -; v_call: TRBV18; clone_size: -; cdr3_nt: TGTGCCAGCTCACCACAGACAGGAGGTACGAACTATGGCTACACCTTC; cdr3_aa: CASSPQTGGTNYGYTF
j_call: TRBJ2-1; d_call: TRBD1; v_call: TRBV7-3; clone_size: -; cdr3_nt: TGTGCCAGCAGCTTATGGGACAGGGGCGAGCAGTTCTTC; cdr3_aa: CASSLWDRGEQFF
j_call: TRBJ2-6; d_call: TRBD1; v_call: TRBV9; clone_size: -; cdr3_nt: TGTGCCAGCAGCGTAGGAGGACAGGGTGCGGGGGCCAACGTCCTGACTTTC; cdr3_aa: CASSVGGQGAGANVLTF
j_call: TRBJ2-1; d_call: -; v_call: TRBV6-5; clone_size: few; cdr3_nt: TGTGCCAGCAGTTACTCCCTAATCTACAATGAGCAGTTCTTC; cdr3_aa: CASSYSLIYNEQFF
j_call: TRBJ1-1; d_call: -; v_call: TRBV5-4; clone_size: -; cdr3_nt: TGTGCCAGCAGCTTGACAGGGAACACTGAAGCTTTCTTT; cdr3_aa: CASSLTGNTEAFF
j_call: TRBJ1-2; d_call: -; v_call: TRBV28; clone_size: few; cdr3_nt: TGTGCCAGCACGTCCCCCTCCTATGGCTACACCTTC; cdr3_aa: CASTSPSYGYTF
j_call: TRBJ1-1; d_call: -; v_call: TRBV7-8; clone_size: -; cdr3_nt: TGTGCCAGCAGCTTAGGTGGCAGGGCTACGAACACTGAAGCTTTCTTT; cdr3_aa: CASSLGGRATNTEAFF
j_call: TRBJ2-3; d_call: -; v_call: TRBV11-2; clone_size: -; cdr3_nt: TGTGCCAGCAGCTTAGGGGCGGGGCCAAACACAGATACGCAGTATTTT; cdr3_aa: CASSLGAGPNTDTQYF